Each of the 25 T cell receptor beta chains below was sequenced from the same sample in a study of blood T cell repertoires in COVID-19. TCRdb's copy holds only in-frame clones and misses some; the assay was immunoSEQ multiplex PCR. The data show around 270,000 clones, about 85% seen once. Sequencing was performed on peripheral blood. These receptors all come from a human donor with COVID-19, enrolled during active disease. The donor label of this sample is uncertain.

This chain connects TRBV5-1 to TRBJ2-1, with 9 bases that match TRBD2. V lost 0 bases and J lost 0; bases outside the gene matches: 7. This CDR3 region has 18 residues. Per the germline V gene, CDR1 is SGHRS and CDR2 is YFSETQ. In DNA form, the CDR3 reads TGCGCCAGCAGCTTGGAACCTAGCGGGACAAGCTCCTACAATGAGCAGTTCTTC. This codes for CASSLEPSGTSSYNEQFF. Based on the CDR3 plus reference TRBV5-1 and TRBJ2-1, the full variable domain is KAGVTQTPRYLIKTRGQQVTLSCSPISGHRSVSWYQQTPGQGLQFLFEYFSETQRNKGNFPGRFSGRQFSNSRSEMNVSTLELGDSALYLCASSLEPSGTSSYNEQFFGPGTRLTVL.

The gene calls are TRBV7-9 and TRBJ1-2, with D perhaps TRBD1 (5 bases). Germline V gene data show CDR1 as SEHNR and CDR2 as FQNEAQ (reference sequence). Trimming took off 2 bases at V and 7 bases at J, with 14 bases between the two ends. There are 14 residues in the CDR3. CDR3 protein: CASSLLQGIGGYTF. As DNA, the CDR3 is TGTGCCAGCAGCTTACTCCAGGGAATAGGTGGCTACACCTTC.

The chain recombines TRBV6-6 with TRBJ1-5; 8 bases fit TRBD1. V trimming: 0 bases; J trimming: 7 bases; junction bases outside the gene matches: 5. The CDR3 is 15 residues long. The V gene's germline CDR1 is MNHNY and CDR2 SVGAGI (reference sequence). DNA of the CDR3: TGTGCCAGCAGTTACTCTGGACAGGGCGGGCAGCCCCAGCATTTT. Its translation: CASSYSGQGGQPQHF.

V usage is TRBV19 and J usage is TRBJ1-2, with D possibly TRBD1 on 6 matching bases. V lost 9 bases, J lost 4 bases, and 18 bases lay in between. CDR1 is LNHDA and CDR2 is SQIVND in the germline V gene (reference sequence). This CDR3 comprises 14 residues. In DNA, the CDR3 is TGTGCCAGCTGGAGCAGGGGTCGGAGCTATGGCTACACCTTC. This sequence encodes CASWSRGRSYGYTF.

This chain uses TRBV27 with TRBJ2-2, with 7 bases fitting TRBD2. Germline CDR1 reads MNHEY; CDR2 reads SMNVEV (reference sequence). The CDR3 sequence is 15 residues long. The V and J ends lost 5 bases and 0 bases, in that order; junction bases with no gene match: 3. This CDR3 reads CASSGGTTNTGELFF. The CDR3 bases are TGTGCCAGCAGTGGGGGGACTACGAACACCGGGGAGCTGTTTTTT.

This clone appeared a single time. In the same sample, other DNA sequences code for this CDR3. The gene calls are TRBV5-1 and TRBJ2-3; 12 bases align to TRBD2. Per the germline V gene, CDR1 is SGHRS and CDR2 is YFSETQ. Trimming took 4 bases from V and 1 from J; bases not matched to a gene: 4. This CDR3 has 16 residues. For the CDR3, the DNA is TGCGCCAGCAGCCTACGACTAGCGGGAGGCACAGATACGCAGTATTTT. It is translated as CASSLRLAGGTDTQYF.

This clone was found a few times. The CDR3 loop reads CASSRQGGTNEKLFF. CDR3 sequence (DNA): TGTGCCAGCAGCCGGCAGGGGGGCACTAATGAAAAACTGTTTTTT. This rearrangement joins TRBV7-2 to TRBJ1-4, with 7 bases matching TRBD1. The CDR3 sequence is 15 residues long. After removal of 5 bases from V and 2 bases from J, the junction contained 5 bases not matched to a gene. Germline assignment: CDR1 SGHTA and CDR2 FQGNSA.

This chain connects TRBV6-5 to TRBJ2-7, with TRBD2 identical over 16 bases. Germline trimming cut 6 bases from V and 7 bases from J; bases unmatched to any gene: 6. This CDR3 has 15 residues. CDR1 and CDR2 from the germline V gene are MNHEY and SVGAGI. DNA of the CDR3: TGTGCCAGCAGATGGGGACTAGCGGGAGGGGAAGAGCAGTACTTC. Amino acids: CASRWGLAGGEEQYF.

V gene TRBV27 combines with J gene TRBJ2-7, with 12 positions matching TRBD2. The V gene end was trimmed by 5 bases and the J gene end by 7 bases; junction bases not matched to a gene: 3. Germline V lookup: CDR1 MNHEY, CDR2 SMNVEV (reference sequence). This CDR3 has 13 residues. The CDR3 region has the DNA TGTGCCAGCAGTACCGGACTAGCGGGAGAGCAGTACTTC. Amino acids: CASSTGLAGEQYF.

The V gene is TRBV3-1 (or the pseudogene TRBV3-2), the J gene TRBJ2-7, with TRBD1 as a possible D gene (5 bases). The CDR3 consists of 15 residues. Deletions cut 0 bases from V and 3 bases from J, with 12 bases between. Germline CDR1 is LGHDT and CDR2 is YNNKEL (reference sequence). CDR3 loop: CASSQDRAPNYEQYF. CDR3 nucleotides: TGTGCCAGCAGCCAAGACAGGGCACCGAACTACGAGCAGTACTTC.

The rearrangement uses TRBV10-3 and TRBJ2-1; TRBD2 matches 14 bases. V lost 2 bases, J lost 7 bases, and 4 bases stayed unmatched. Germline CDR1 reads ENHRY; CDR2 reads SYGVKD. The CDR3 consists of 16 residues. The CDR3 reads CAISEGLAGGLNEQFF. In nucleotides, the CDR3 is TGTGCCATCAGTGAGGGACTAGCGGGAGGCTTGAATGAGCAGTTCTTC.

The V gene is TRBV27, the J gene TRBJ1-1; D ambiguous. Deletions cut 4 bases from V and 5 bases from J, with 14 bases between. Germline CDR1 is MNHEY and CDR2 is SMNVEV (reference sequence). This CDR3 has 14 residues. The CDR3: CASSSREGGTEAFF. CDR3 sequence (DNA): TGTGCCAGCAGTTCAAGGGAGGGAGGGACTGAAGCTTTCTTT.

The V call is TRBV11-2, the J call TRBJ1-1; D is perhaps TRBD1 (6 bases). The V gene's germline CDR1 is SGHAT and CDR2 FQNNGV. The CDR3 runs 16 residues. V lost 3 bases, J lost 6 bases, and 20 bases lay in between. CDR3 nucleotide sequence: TGTGCCAGCAGCTTCCTCACGGGGACAATGGCCGCTGAAGCTTTCTTT. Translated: CASSFLTGTMAAEAFF.

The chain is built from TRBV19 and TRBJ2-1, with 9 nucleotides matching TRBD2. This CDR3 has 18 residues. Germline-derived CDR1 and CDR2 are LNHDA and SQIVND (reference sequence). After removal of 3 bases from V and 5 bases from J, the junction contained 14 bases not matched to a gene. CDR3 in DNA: TGTGCCAGTAGTATGTTGTTGGCGGGAGGGCCTCGGGACAATGAGCAGTTCTTC. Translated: CASSMLLAGGPRDNEQFF.

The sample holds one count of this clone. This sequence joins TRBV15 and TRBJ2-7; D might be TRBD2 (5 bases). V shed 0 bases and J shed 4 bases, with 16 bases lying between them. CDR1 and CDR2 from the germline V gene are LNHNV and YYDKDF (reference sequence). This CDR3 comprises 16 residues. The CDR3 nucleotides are TGTGCCACCAGCAGAGAATTGGGCAGCGGAGTGTACGAGCAGTACTTC. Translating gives CATSRELGSGVYEQYF.

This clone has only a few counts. Here the CDR3 reads CATGRSEETQYF. CDR3 DNA sequence: TGTGCCACCGGGAGGAGCGAGGAGACCCAGTACTTC. This rearrangement joins TRBV28 to TRBJ2-5; TRBD2 matches at 7 bases. CDR3 length: 12 amino acids. V shed 10 bases, J shed 5 bases, and the junction held 7 bases outside the gene matches. From germline, CDR1 is MDHEN and CDR2 SYDVKM.

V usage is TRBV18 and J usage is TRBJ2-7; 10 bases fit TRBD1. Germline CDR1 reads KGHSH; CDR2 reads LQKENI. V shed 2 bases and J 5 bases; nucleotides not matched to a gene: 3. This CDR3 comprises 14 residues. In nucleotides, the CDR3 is TGTGCCAGCTCACCAACCGGGACAGGGGACGAGCAGTACTTC. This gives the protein CASSPTGTGDEQYF. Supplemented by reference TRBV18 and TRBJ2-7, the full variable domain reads NAGVMQNPRHLVRRRGQEARLRCSPMKGHSHVYWYRQLPEEGLKFMVYLQKENIIDESGMPKERFSAEFPKEGPSILRIQQVVRGDSAAYFCASSPTGTGDEQYFGPGTRLTVT.

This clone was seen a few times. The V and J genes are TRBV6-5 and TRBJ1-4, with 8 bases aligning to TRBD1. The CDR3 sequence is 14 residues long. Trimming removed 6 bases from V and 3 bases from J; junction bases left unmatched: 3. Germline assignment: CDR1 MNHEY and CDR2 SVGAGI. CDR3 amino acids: CASRTGDPNEKLFF. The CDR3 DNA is TGTGCCAGCAGGACAGGGGATCCTAATGAAAAACTGTTTTTT.

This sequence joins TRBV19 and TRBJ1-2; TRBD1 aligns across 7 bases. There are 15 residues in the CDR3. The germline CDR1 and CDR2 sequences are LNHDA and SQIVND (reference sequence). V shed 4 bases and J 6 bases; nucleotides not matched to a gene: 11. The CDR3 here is CASSTPRQGRNGYTF. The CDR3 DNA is TGTGCCAGTAGTACCCCCCGACAGGGCAGAAATGGCTACACCTTC.

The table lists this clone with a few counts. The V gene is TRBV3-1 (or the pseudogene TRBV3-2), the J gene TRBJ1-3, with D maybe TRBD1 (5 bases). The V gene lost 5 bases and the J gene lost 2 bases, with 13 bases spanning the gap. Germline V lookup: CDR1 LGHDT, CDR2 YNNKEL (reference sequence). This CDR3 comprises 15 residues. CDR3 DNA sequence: TGTGCCAGCAGCTCGTCTGCAGGGACTGGAAACACCATATATTTT. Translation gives CASSSSAGTGNTIYF.

CDR3 coding DNA: TGTGCCAGCAGCTCGGCAGGGGGCGTGGGTACTGAAGCTTTCTTT. Translating gives CASSSAGGVGTEAFF. The rearrangement uses TRBV5-5 and TRBJ1-1; 8 bases map to TRBD1. Germline V CDR1 and CDR2: SGHKS, YYEKEE (reference sequence). This CDR3 is 15 amino acids long. The ends lost 3 bases at V and 5 bases at J; junction bases unmatched: 9.

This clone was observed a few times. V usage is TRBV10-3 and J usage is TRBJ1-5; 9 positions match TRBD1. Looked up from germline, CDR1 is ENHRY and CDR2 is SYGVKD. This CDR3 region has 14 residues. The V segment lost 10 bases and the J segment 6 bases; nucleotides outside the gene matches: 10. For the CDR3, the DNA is TGTGCCACCGGGGGGGACAGGGTCGTTCAGCCCCAGCATTTT. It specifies CATGGDRVVQPQHF.

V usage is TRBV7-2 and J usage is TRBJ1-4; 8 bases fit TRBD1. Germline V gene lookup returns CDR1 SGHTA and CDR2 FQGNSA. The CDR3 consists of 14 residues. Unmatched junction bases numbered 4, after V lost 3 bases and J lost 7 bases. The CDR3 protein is CASSFRGPGEKLFF. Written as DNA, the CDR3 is TGTGCCAGCAGCTTCAGGGGGCCAGGTGAAAAACTGTTTTTT.

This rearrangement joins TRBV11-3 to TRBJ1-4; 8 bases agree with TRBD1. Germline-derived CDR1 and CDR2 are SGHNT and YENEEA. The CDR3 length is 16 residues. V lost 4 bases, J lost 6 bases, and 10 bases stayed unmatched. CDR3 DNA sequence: TGTGCCAGCAGCTCTAAGGGGAGGGACAGGTATGAAAAACTGTTTTTT. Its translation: CASSSKGRDRYEKLFF.

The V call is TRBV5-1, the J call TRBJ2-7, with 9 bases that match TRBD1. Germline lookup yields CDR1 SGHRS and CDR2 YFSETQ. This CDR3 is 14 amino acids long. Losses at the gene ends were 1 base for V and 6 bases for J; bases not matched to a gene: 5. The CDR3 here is CASSLTGTGTEQYF. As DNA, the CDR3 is TGCGCCAGCAGCTTGACCGGGACAGGGACCGAGCAGTACTTC.